This T cell receptor beta chain was documented in a study of early T cells in non-severe SARS-CoV-2 infection. Study background: Unsorted whole blood bulk RNA was sequenced, with unpaired chains.

Judged by abundance, this clonotype is medium-sized (0.01 to 0.1%). Its target is unknown. Notes on the study in general: In VDJdb matching, anti-spike CD8 responses were favored while private and CD4 specificities went missing.

Unique molecular identifiers were added to individual cDNA molecules. Using its own MiXCR run on the 5' RACE reads, TCRdb lists one record per CDR3 protein. This sample has under 60,000 distinct CDR3 sequences, with about 10% found just once. The source is an adult who was a healthcare worker with PCR-confirmed SARS-CoV-2 infection or an uninfected control (not recorded which). Sequencing used whole blood.

The CDR3 nucleotides read TGCGCCAGCAGCCCACCTTACGGGACAGGGTTCTACGAGCAGTACTTC. Translation gives CASSPPYGTGFYEQYF. The chain has TRBV4-1 and TRBJ2-7; 9 nucleotides match TRBD1. The CDR3 extends over 16 amino acids. Germline V gene sequence: CDR1 MGHRA, CDR2 YSYEKL. Germline trimming cut 4 bases from V and 3 bases from J; bases unmatched to any gene: 10.